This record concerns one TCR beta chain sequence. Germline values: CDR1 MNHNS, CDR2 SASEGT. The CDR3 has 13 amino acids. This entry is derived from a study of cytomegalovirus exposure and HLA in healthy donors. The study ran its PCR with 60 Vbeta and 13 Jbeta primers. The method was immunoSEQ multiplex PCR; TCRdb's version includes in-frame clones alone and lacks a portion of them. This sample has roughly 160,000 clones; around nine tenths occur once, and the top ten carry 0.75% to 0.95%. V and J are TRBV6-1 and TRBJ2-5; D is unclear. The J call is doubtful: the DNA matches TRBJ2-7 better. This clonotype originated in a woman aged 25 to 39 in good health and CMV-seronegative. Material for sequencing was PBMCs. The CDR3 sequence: CASRVKSPYEQYF. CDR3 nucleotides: TGTGCCAGCAGGGTCAAAAGCCCCTACGAGCAGTACTTC.